These 23 T cell receptor beta chains originate from one sample sequenced in a study of OX40 agonist ivuxolimab in advanced cancers. Data came from immunoSEQ multiplex PCR; TCRdb stores just in-frame clones and leaves some out. The sample records 30,000 to 45,000 clones, around nine tenths being singletons. Source: CD4+ or CD8+ T cells sorted from blood, taken in a trial of the OX40 agonist ivuxolimab. The receptors here all came from an adult with an advanced solid tumor such as melanoma, head and neck, liver or kidney cancer.

V gene TRBV9 combines with J gene TRBJ2-7; a weak D match, TRBD1 (5 bases). The CDR3 spans 14 residues. Germline CDR1 SGDLS, CDR2 YYNGEE. The ends were cut back, 0 bases at V and 2 bases at J, with 9 bases in the middle. The CDR3 nucleotides are TGTGCCAGCAGCGTAGGGAAGGGGACCTACGAGCAGTACTTC. Encoded protein: CASSVGKGTYEQYF.

This clone showed up just once. J is TRBJ1-5 and V is TRBV19; TRBD1 matches 7 bases. The CDR3 is 14 residues long. Germline V CDR1 and CDR2: LNHDA, SQIVND (reference sequence). V dropped 3 bases and J dropped 6; count of bases not matched to a gene: 5. CDR3: CASSIDRVSQPQHF. CDR3 DNA sequence: TGTGCCAGTAGTATTGACAGGGTGTCTCAGCCCCAGCATTTT.

This chain connects TRBV9 to TRBJ2-1; 11 positions match TRBD2. The length of the CDR3 is 17 residues. CDR1 is SGDLS and CDR2 is YYNGEE in the germline V gene. V trimming: 4 bases; J trimming: 4 bases; junction bases outside the gene matches: 10. The CDR3 nucleotides are TGTGCCAGCAGCTCCACTCGGACTAGCGGGCTTTACAATGAGCAGTTCTTC. Translated, it gives CASSSTRTSGLYNEQFF. Based on the CDR3 plus reference TRBV9 and TRBJ2-1, the full variable domain is DSGVTQTPKHLITATGQRVTLRCSPRSGDLSVYWYQQSLDQGLQFLIQYYNGEERAKGNILERFSAQQFPDLHSELNLSSLELGDSALYFCASSSTRTSGLYNEQFFGPGTRLTVL.

The CDR3 region has the DNA TGTGCCAGCAGCCAAGAACGGCTAGCGGGAGCCTACGAGCAGTACTTC. Encoded protein: CASSQERLAGAYEQYF. The chain uses TRBV9 and TRBJ2-7; 10 bases match TRBD2. From germline, CDR1 is SGDLS and CDR2 YYNGEE. V shed 4 bases and J 2 bases; nucleotides not matched to a gene: 9. The CDR3 is 16 amino acids.

By proportion, this clone is medium-sized (0.01 to 0.1%). The gene calls are TRBV19 and TRBJ2-1; 12 bases agree with TRBD2. The CDR3 runs to 15 residues. Germline V gene lookup returns CDR1 LNHDA and CDR2 SQIVND (reference sequence). Trimming removed 2 bases from V and 7 bases from J; junction bases left unmatched: 3. The CDR3 is CASSILAGGWNEQFF. CDR3 bases: TGTGCCAGTAGTATACTAGCGGGAGGGTGGAATGAGCAGTTCTTC.

J is TRBJ2-1 and V is TRBV5-4; D is possibly TRBD1 (5 bases). V was pared by 4 bases and J by 2 bases, with 13 bases between. Germline-derived CDR1 and CDR2 are SGHNT and YYREEE (reference sequence). The CDR3 extends over 15 amino acids. CDR3 bases: TGTGCCAGCAGCATACCTGGGGCCCCCTACAATGAGCAGTTCTTC. Translated: CASSIPGAPYNEQFF. The entire variable domain, with the rest obtained from reference TRBV5-4 and TRBJ2-1, is as follows: ETGVTQSPTHLIKTRGQQVTLRCSSQSGHNTVSWYQQALGQGPQFIFQYYREEENGRGNFPPRFSGLQFPNYSSELNVNALELDDSALYLCASSIPGAPYNEQFFGPGTRLTVL.

The V gene is TRBV29-1, the J gene TRBJ2-7, with D perhaps given as TRBD1 or TRBD2 (5 bases each). The germline gives CDR1 SQVTM, CDR2 ANQGSEA. The V end was cut by 4 bases, the J end by 2 bases, with 12 bases between. The length of the CDR3 is 13 residues. The CDR3 here is CSVVEGPTYEQYF. CDR3 in DNA: TGCAGCGTTGTCGAGGGACCCACCTACGAGCAGTACTTC.

This chain uses TRBV4-1 with TRBJ2-3; a weak D match, TRBD1 (6 bases). This CDR3 is built from 18 residues. Trimming took 1 base from V and 0 from J, leaving 17 bases between them. CDR1 is MGHRA and CDR2 is YSYEKL in the germline V gene. CDR3 DNA sequence: TGCGCCAGCAGCCAAGGACGGACAGCACTTCTTAGCACAGATACGCAGTATTTT. This encodes CASSQGRTALLSTDTQYF.

The J gene is TRBJ2-2, the V gene TRBV10-2; D remains unclear. Trimming pared 5 bases from V and 5 bases from J, leaving 9 bases between. Germline V CDR1 and CDR2: WSHSY, SAAADI. The CDR3 has 13 amino acids. CDR3 bases: TGCGCCAGCAGTACAAATCCGACCGGGGAGCTGTTTTTT. Translated: CASSTNPTGELFF.

The chain is built from TRBV19 and TRBJ1-1, with D possibly matching TRBD1 (5 bases). The CDR3 is made up of 12 amino acids. Trimming removed 7 bases at V and 1 base at J, with 7 bases between. Per germline, CDR1 LNHDA and CDR2 SQIVND (reference sequence). CDR3 region: CASKTGNTEAFF. DNA for the CDR3: TGTGCCAGTAAAACAGGGAACACTGAAGCTTTCTTT.

Only a few counts were recorded for this clone. The chain links TRBV18 to TRBJ2-7, with TRBD1 matching 8 bases. Trimming at V came to 6 bases and at J to 2 bases, leaving 9 bases not matched to a gene. The length of the CDR3 is 15 residues. CDR1 is KGHSH, CDR2 LQKENI, per germline. Here the CDR3 DNA reads TGTGCCAGCTCTCTCACCGGGACAGGCACCTACGAGCAGTACTTC. This codes for CASSLTGTGTYEQYF.

This sequence joins TRBV28 and TRBJ2-7; 8 bases line up with TRBD2. Germline CDR1 MDHEN, CDR2 SYDVKM. This CDR3 has 13 residues. The V segment lost 3 bases and the J segment 6 bases; nucleotides outside the gene matches: 4. CDR3 sequence reads: CASSFSRGGEQYF. The CDR3 bases are TGTGCCAGCAGTTTCTCTCGGGGGGGCGAGCAGTACTTC.

This clone was seen only once. V and J are TRBV27 and TRBJ1-2, with a possible D match to TRBD1 (6 bases). From germline, CDR1 is MNHEY and CDR2 SMNVEV (reference sequence). The CDR3 runs to 14 residues. V dropped 0 bases and J dropped 4 bases, with 9 bases sitting between them. The CDR3 nucleotides are TGTGCCAGCAGTTTATCGCAAGGGGGCTATGGCTACACCTTC. It encodes CASSLSQGGYGYTF.

This sequence joins TRBV30 and TRBJ2-1; D is perhaps TRBD2 (6 bases). Looked up from germline, CDR1 is GTSNPN and CDR2 is SVGIG (reference sequence). This CDR3 has 14 amino acids. Trimming removed 0 bases from V and 4 bases from J, with 10 bases in between. This CDR3 is CAWSVGTGYNEQFF. CDR3 bases: TGTGCCTGGAGTGTTGGGACTGGATACAATGAGCAGTTCTTC.

This clone was seen just once. The V and J genes are TRBV21-1 and TRBJ2-1; the table's D call, TRBD1, has no DNA check behind it. TRBV21-1 is a pseudogene segment. This CDR3 has 18 amino acids. CDR3 protein: CASSKGRRGQGGQNEQFF. In DNA, the CDR3 is TGTGCCAGCAGCAAAGGAAGGCGCGGACAGGGGGGTCAGAATGAGCAGTTCTTC.

The chain is built from TRBV27 and TRBJ2-7; D is unclear. This CDR3 contains 11 residues. The germline CDR1 and CDR2 sequences are MNHEY and SMNVEV (reference sequence). V lost 3 bases and J 7 bases, leaving 7 bases between the germline ends. This chain's CDR3 is CASSLGLEQYF. The CDR3 coding sequence is TGTGCCAGCAGTTTGGGTTTAGAGCAGTACTTC.

This sequence joins TRBV19 and TRBJ2-7; a weak D match, TRBD1 (6 bases). Germline V gene lookup returns CDR1 LNHDA and CDR2 SQIVND (reference sequence). CDR3 length: 14 amino acids. Deletions cut 2 bases from V and 4 bases from J, with 12 bases between. CDR3 loop: CASSISTGSYEQYF. DNA for the CDR3: TGTGCCAGTAGTATATCAACAGGGTCGTACGAGCAGTACTTC.

A remark on this clone: One end of the junction varies from germline; a read error may be responsible. The rearrangement links TRBV7-7 to TRBJ2-1; D is undetermined. The germline CDR1 and CDR2 sequences are SSHAT and FNYEAQ (reference sequence). This CDR3 spans 16 amino acids. CDR3 sequence reads: CASSLQPAGSYNEQFF. CDR3 nucleotide sequence: TGTGCTAGCAGCTTACAACCAGCAGGATCCTACAATGAGCAGTTCTTC.

The chain is built from TRBV15 and TRBJ2-6; D is unresolved. Germline assignment: CDR1 LNHNV and CDR2 YYDKDF (reference sequence). This CDR3 contains 17 residues. The V end lost 0 bases, the J end lost 0 bases, and 9 bases lay between the germline ends. As DNA, the CDR3 is TGTGCCACCAGCAGAGATACAGCAACCTCTGGGGCCAACGTCCTGACTTTC. Protein sequence: CATSRDTATSGANVLTF.

CDR3 sequence: CASSYWEGLKTQYF. DNA of the CDR3: TGTGCCAGCAGTTATTGGGAGGGGCTAAAGACCCAGTACTTC. The V gene is TRBV28, the J gene TRBJ2-5; TRBD2 matches at 7 bases. V was clipped by 4 bases and J by 6 bases; unmatched bases: 8. CDR1 MDHEN and CDR2 SYDVKM come from the germline V gene. The CDR3 runs to 14 residues.

This chain joins TRBV7-2 and TRBJ2-7, with D unresolved. Trimming took off 5 bases at V and 4 bases at J, with 15 bases between the two ends. The germline gives CDR1 SGHTA, CDR2 FQGNSA. The length of the CDR3 is 14 residues. The CDR3 region has the DNA TGTGCCAGCAGCACTCGGCCAGGATCTTACGAGCAGTACTTC. It codes for CASSTRPGSYEQYF. The whole variable domain, remainder taken from reference TRBV7-2 and TRBJ2-7, is GAGVSQSPSNKVTEKGKDVELRCDPISGHTALYWYRQSLGQGLEFLIYFQGNSAPDKSGLPSDRFSAERTGGSVSTLTIQRTQQEDSAVYLCASSTRPGSYEQYFGPGTRLTVT.

The J gene is TRBJ2-6, the V gene TRBV29-1; TRBD1 agrees at 8 bases. CDR1 SQVTM and CDR2 ANQGSEA come from the germline V gene. The CDR3 loop spans 17 amino acids. With 7 bases clipped from V and 4 bases from J, the junction kept 15 bases outside the gene matches. The CDR3 region is CSAPLDRAESGANVLTF. CDR3 nucleotide sequence: TGCAGCGCTCCCCTGGACAGGGCGGAATCCGGGGCCAACGTCCTGACTTTC.

The J gene is TRBJ2-3, the V gene TRBV29-1; 10 bases are a match to TRBD1. CDR3 length: 15 amino acids. Germline CDR1 reads SQVTM; CDR2 reads ANQGSEA. Losses at the gene ends were 6 bases for V and 4 bases for J; bases not matched to a gene: 10. Here the CDR3 reads CSVFSGTGVADTQYF. DNA for the CDR3: TGCAGCGTCTTCTCCGGGACAGGGGTGGCAGATACGCAGTATTTT.